The source of this TCR beta chain is a study of blood T cell repertoires in COVID-19. Overall study context: Sites across the United States, Italy and Spain contributed samples from acute and convalescent COVID-19.

Ages ranged from about 18 to 89 years, with residence in about 23 US areas. In assigning cohorts, the study relied on participant-reported clinical history. How the authors handled the data: Quantification of nucleated cells was approximated via reference gene primer amplification. TCRdb's table, derived via immunoSEQ multiplex PCR, lists solely in-frame clones and lacks some. V, J and clone size were drawn from that table, and D and trimming were deduced from the DNA. The sample yields over 200,000 clones, approximately 86% seen once. Specimen: PBMCs or T cells enriched from blood (not recorded which). The TCR comes from a man aged 18 to 30 with acute COVID-19.

CDR3 nucleotide sequence: TGTGCCAGTAGTACCGGACAGGGGAATGAAAAACTGTTTTTT. This gives the protein CASSTGQGNEKLFF. The J gene is TRBJ1-4, the V gene TRBV19; TRBD1 aligns across 9 bases. The length of the CDR3 is 14 residues. Germline loops: CDR1 LNHDA, CDR2 SQIVND (reference sequence). The J segment lost 5 bases and the V segment lost 4 bases, leaving 2 bases of the junction unmatched.